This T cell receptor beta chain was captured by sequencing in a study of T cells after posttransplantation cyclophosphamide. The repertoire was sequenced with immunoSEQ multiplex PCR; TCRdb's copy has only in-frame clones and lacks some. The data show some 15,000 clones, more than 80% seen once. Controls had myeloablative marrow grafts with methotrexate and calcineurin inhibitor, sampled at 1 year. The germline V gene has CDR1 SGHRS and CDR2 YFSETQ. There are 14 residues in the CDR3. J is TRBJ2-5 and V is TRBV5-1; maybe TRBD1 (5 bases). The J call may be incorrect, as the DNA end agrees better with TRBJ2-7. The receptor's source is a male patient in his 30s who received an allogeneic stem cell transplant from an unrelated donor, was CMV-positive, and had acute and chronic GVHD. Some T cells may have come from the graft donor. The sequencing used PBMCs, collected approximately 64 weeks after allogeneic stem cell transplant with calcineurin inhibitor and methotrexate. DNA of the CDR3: TGCGCCAGCAGCTTCTCCCAGGGAACCTACGAGCAGTACTTC. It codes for CASSFSQGTYEQYF.